This T cell receptor beta chain is drawn from a study of CD8 T cells in Susac syndrome. This CDR3 has 13 amino acids. Deletions cut 0 bases from V and 4 bases from J, with 6 bases between. Germline CDR1 reads LGHDT; CDR2 reads YNNKEL (reference sequence). It was with random hexamers that roughly 0.45 to 1 ug RNA was reverse transcribed. TCRdb reprocessed the immunoSEQ multiplex PCR reads via MiXCR and lists one record per CDR3 protein. Of more than 150,000 distinct CDR3 sequences in the sample, over 95% were seen once. The chain joins TRBV3-1 to TRBJ1-1; D gene uncertain. The sequenced sample consisted of CD8+ T cells from PBMCs. This TCR was sampled from a human donor with multiple sclerosis. This chain's CDR3 is CASSQDPVTEAFF. In DNA form, the CDR3 reads TGTGCCAGCAGCCAAGATCCCGTCACTGAAGCTTTCTTT.